What follows are 17 T cell receptor beta chains derived from one specimen sequenced in a study of blood T cell repertoires in COVID-19. Libraries were prepared by immunoSEQ multiplex PCR; TCRdb keeps only in-frame clonotypes and omits some of them. The sample lists under 95,000 clones; about 87% were seen once. Sequencing input: peripheral blood. These receptors were obtained from a human donor with acute or convalescent COVID-19. The donor label of this sample is uncertain.

The genes are TRBV19 and TRBJ1-2; D remains unclear. Trimming removed 1 base from V and 4 bases from J, with 10 bases in between. The CDR3 extends over 14 amino acids. CDR1 is LNHDA, CDR2 SQIVND, per germline (reference sequence). The CDR3 DNA reads as TGTGCCAGTAGTATAGCCGGGGTCGTCTATGGCTACACCTTC. It encodes CASSIAGVVYGYTF.

The rearrangement joins TRBV28 to TRBJ2-7; a possible D gene is TRBD2 (7 bases). Germline CDR1 MDHEN, CDR2 SYDVKM. The length of the CDR3 is 14 residues. V lost 6 bases, J lost 4 bases, and 16 bases lay in between. CDR3: CASRSGTPEYEQYF. CDR3 nucleotide sequence: TGTGCCAGCAGGAGCGGGACACCGGAGTACGAGCAGTACTTC.

The chain couples TRBV15 to TRBJ2-1, with 7 bases identical to TRBD1. Germline lookup yields CDR1 LNHNV and CDR2 YYDKDF (reference sequence). The length of the CDR3 is 14 residues. V shed 4 bases, J shed 2 bases, and the junction held 2 bases outside the gene matches. The CDR3 sequence: CATSTRGPYNEQFF. The CDR3 bases are TGTGCCACCAGCACGAGGGGGCCCTACAATGAGCAGTTCTTC.

The chain uses TRBV10-3 and TRBJ1-2; D uncertain. V lost 4 bases and J 4 bases, leaving 22 bases between the germline ends. Germline CDR1 reads ENHRY; CDR2 reads SYGVKD. The CDR3 covers 17 residues. CDR3 region: CAISGSIRTVSSYGYTF. The CDR3 DNA sequence: TGTGCCATCAGTGGGTCTATCAGGACTGTCTCCTCCTATGGCTACACCTTC.

A single count supports this clone. The chain employs TRBV28 and TRBJ2-1, with 9 positions matching TRBD1. This CDR3 spans 17 amino acids. V shed 2 bases and J 8 bases; nucleotides not matched to a gene: 13. The germline V gene encodes CDR1 MDHEN and CDR2 SYDVKM. CDR3 sequence: CASSLPPGQGSRDEQFF. The DNA of the CDR3 is TGTGCCAGCAGTTTACCCCCGGGACAGGGTTCGAGGGATGAGCAGTTCTTC.

V gene TRBV2 combines with J gene TRBJ2-5, with 8 nucleotides matching TRBD2. The germline V gene has CDR1 SNHLY and CDR2 FYNNEI. The CDR3 spans 14 residues. With 4 bases clipped from V and 4 bases from J, the junction kept 5 bases outside the gene matches. The CDR3 is CASSGTSRSETQYF. The DNA for the CDR3 is TGTGCCAGCAGTGGGACTAGCCGGTCAGAGACCCAGTACTTC.

There are a few counts of this clone. The genes are TRBV6-5 and TRBJ1-2; 9 nucleotides match TRBD1. J was trimmed by 9 bases and V by 5 bases; bases with no gene match: 10. The CDR3 has 14 amino acids. The V gene's germline CDR1 is MNHEY and CDR2 SVGAGI. CDR3 sequence: CASSMNDRGISYTF. The CDR3, as DNA: TGTGCCAGCAGTATGAATGACAGGGGGATTAGCTACACCTTC.

Only a few counts were recorded for this clone. The rearrangement joins TRBV16 to TRBJ1-1; 7 nucleotides line up with TRBD1. Germline V gene lookup returns CDR1 KGHSY and CDR2 FQNENV. J lost 7 bases, V lost 1 base, and 6 bases had no gene match. The CDR3 spans 14 residues. The CDR3 nucleotides read TGTGCCAGCAGCCAATACAGGGGCGAGGTTGAAGCTTTCTTT. Translated: CASSQYRGEVEAFF.

The V call is TRBV4-1, the J call TRBJ1-5; the D is unclear. CDR1 is MGHRA and CDR2 is YSYEKL in the germline V gene. The V and J ends lost 1 base and 0 bases respectively, with 4 bases between them. The CDR3 sequence is 14 residues long. The CDR3 loop reads CASSQVYSNQPQHF. As DNA, the CDR3 is TGCGCCAGCAGCCAAGTATATAGCAATCAGCCCCAGCATTTT.

The chain combines TRBV18 with TRBJ1-2, with D possibly matching TRBD1 (6 bases). Germline V gene sequence: CDR1 KGHSH, CDR2 LQKENI. Trimming stripped 2 bases from V and 3 bases from J, with 13 bases between. The CDR3 covers 15 residues. The CDR3 DNA is TGTGCCAGCTCACCAGAACAGGGCAAGGACTATGGCTACACCTTC. It codes for CASSPEQGKDYGYTF.

The J gene is TRBJ1-5, the V gene TRBV5-5; perhaps TRBD1 as D (6 bases). This CDR3 is 13 amino acids long. Germline V gives CDR1 SGHKS, CDR2 YYEKEE (reference sequence). Trimming removed 2 bases from V and 7 bases from J, with 10 bases in between. The chain's CDR3 is CASSLTGGQPQHF. CDR3 sequence (DNA): TGTGCCAGCAGCTTAACGGGGGGCCAGCCCCAGCATTTT.

The J gene is TRBJ2-1, the V gene TRBV11-2; 8 bases line up with TRBD2. Looked up from germline, CDR1 is SGHAT and CDR2 is FQNNGV. Unmatched junction bases numbered 9, after V lost 5 bases and J lost 3 bases. The CDR3 sequence is 16 residues long. In DNA form, the CDR3 reads TGTGCCAGCAGCCTAGGCGCGGGGGGCTACTACAATGAGCAGTTCTTC. Its translation: CASSLGAGGYYNEQFF.

V gene TRBV6-8 combines with J gene TRBJ2-2, with D perhaps matching TRBD1 (5 bases). V was trimmed by 8 bases and J by 1 base, leaving 11 bases between them. There are 14 residues in the CDR3. Germline-derived CDR1 and CDR2 are MNHGY and SAAAGT. The DNA of the CDR3 is TGTGCCAGCGTTGACAGACTGAACACCGGGGAGCTGTTTTTT. Protein: CASVDRLNTGELFF.

This chain joins TRBV6-5 and TRBJ2-1; D uncertain. Germline CDR1 MNHEY, CDR2 SVGAGI. The CDR3 loop spans 13 amino acids. Trimming shortened V by 7 bases and J by 1 base, and 8 bases separated the two germline ends. CDR3 in DNA: TGTGCCAGCAATACGGGTTCCTACAATGAGCAGTTCTTC. Protein product: CASNTGSYNEQFF.

The V gene is TRBV24-1, the J gene TRBJ2-5; D perhaps matches TRBD2 (5 bases). CDR3 size: 15 residues. Germline CDR1 and CDR2: KGHDR and SFDVKD. V was pared by 4 bases and J by 3 bases, with 14 bases between. For the CDR3, the DNA is TGTGCCACCAGTGAGTGGACGGGGATAGAAGAGACCCAGTACTTC. It specifies CATSEWTGIEETQYF.

This clone came up a few times. The V call is TRBV18, the J call TRBJ2-5; TRBD1 aligns across 7 bases. The CDR3 is made up of 14 amino acids. Germline V gene data show CDR1 as KGHSH and CDR2 as LQKENI. V was clipped by 4 bases and J by 0 bases; unmatched bases: 2. The CDR3 bases are TGTGCCAGCTCACGGGGGACAGACCAAGAGACCCAGTACTTC. Translating gives CASSRGTDQETQYF. Variable domain in full (rest from reference TRBV18 and TRBJ2-5): NAGVMQNPRHLVRRRGQEARLRCSPMKGHSHVYWYRQLPEEGLKFMVYLQKENIIDESGMPKERFSAEFPKEGPSILRIQQVVRGDSAAYFCASSRGTDQETQYFGPGTRLLVL.

The rearrangement uses TRBV14 and TRBJ2-5; possible D gene TRBD2, 5 bases. The CDR3 length is 16 residues. The V end lost 0 bases, the J end lost 6 bases, and 17 bases lay between the germline ends. Germline CDR1 is SGHDN and CDR2 is FVKESK. CDR3 residues: CASSQEASKIRKTQYF. The CDR3 DNA reads TGTGCCAGCAGCCAAGAAGCTAGCAAGATAAGGAAGACCCAGTACTTC.